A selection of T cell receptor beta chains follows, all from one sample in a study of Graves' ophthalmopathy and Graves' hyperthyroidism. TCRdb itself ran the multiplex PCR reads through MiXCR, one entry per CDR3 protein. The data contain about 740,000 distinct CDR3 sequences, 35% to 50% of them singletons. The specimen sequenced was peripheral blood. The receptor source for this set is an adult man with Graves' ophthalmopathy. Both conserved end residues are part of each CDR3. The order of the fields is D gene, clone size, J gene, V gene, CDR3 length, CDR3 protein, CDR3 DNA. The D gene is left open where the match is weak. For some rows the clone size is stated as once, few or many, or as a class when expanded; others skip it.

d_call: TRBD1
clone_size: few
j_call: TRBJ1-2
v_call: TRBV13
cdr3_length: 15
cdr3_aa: CASSLVYRGNYGYTF
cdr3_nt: TGTGCCAGCAGCTTAGTATACAGGGGAAACTATGGCTACACCTTC

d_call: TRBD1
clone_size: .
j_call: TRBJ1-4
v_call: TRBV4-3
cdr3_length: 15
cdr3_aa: CASSSRTGTNEKLFF
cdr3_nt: TGCGCCAGCAGCTCCAGGACAGGAACTAATGAAAAACTGTTTTTT

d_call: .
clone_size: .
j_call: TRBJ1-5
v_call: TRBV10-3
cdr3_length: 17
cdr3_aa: CAISDHAGVGGNQPQHF
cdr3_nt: TGTGCCATCAGTGACCACGCGGGGGTTGGAGGCAATCAGCCCCAGCATTTT

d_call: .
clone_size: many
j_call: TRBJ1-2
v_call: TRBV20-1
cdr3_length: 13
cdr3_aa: CSASATADYGYTF
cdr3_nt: TGCAGTGCCAGTGCCACTGCGGACTATGGCTACACCTTC

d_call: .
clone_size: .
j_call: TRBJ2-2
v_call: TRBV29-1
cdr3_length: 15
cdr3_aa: CSVEARHTNTGELFF
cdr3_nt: TGCAGCGTGGAGGCTCGGCACACAAACACCGGGGAGCTGTTTTTT

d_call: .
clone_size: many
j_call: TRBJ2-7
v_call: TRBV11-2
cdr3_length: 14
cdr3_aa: CASSTQTSSYEQYF
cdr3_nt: TGTGCCAGCAGCACACAGACTAGCTCCTACGAGCAGTACTTC

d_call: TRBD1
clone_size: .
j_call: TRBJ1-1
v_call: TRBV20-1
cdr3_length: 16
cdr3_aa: CSARGYGDREGTEAFF
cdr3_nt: TGCAGTGCTAGGGGGTACGGAGACAGGGAGGGGACTGAAGCTTTCTTT

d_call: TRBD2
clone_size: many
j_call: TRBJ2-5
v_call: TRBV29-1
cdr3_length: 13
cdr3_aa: CSVAAGGSQTQYF
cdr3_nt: TGCAGCGTTGCGGCGGGGGGGTCTCAGACCCAGTACTTC

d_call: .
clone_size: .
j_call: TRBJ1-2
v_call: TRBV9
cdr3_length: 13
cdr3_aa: CASSARGFYGYTF
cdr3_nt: TGTGCCAGCAGCGCTAGGGGCTTCTATGGCTACACCTTC

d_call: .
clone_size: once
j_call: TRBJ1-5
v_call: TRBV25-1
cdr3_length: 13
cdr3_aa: CAWSVGGYQPQHF
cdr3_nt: TGTGCCTGGAGTGTGGGTGGTTATCAGCCCCAGCATTTT

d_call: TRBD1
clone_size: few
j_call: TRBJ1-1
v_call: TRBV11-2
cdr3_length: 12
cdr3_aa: CASSSKGAQAFF
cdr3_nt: TGTGCCAGCAGCTCCAAGGGGGCCCAAGCTTTCTTT

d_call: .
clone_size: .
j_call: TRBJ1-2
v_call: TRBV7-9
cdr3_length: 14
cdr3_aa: CAGTLTGANYGYTF
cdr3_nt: TGCGCCGGCACCCTAACAGGAGCTAACTATGGCTACACCTTC

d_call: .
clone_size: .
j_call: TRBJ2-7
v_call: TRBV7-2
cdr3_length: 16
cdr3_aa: CASSQEPGGRGYEQYF
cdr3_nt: TGTGCCAGCAGCCAAGAACCAGGGGGGAGGGGATACGAGCAGTACTTC

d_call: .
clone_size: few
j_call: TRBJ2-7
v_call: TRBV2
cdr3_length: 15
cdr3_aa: CASSVSRTRTGEQYF
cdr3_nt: TGTGCCAGCAGTGTTAGCCGGACAAGGACGGGCGAGCAGTACTTC

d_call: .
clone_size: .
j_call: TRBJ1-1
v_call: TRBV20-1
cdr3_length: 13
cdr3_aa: CSANPSGATEAFF
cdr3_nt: TGCAGTGCTAACCCCAGTGGGGCCACTGAAGCTTTCTTT

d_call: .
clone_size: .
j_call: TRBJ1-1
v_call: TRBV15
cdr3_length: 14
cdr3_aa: CATSSAPGSGEAFF
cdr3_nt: TGTGCCACCAGCAGTGCCCCCGGGTCCGGTGAAGCTTTCTTT

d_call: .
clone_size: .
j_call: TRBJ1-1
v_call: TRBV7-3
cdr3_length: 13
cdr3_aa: CASSFSGDTEAFF
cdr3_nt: TGTGCCAGCAGCTTTAGTGGGGACACTGAAGCTTTCTTT

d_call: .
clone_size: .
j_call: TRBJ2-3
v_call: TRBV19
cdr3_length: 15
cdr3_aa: CASSSDREGTDTQYF
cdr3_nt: TGTGCCAGTAGCTCCGACAGGGAGGGGACAGATACGCAGTATTTT

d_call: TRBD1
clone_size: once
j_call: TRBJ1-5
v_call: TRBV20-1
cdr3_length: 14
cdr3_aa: CSARDGTGHPVQHF
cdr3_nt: TGCAGTGCTAGAGATGGGACAGGCCACCCGGTCCAGCATTTT

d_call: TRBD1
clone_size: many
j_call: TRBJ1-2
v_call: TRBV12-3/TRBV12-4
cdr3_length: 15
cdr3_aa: CASSSRTGLNYGYTF
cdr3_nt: TGTGCCAGCAGTTCCCGGACAGGCCTTAACTATGGCTACACCTTC

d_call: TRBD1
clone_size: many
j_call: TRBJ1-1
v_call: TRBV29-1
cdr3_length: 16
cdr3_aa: CSVEVGTGGVGTEAFF
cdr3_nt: TGCAGCGTTGAAGTAGGGACAGGGGGCGTTGGGACTGAAGCTTTCTTT

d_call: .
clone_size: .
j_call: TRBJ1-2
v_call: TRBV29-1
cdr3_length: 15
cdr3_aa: CSASVVGEKGGGYTF
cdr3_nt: TGCAGTGCTAGTGTTGTCGGGGAGAAAGGAGGTGGCTACACCTTC

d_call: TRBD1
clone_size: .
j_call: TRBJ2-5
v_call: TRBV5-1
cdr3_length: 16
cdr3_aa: CAGSLGQPLSVETQYF
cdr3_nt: TGCGCCGGCAGCTTGGGACAGCCTCTTTCGGTAGAGACCCAGTACTTC

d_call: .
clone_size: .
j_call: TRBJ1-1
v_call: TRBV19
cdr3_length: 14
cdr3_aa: CASSMVVPNTEAFF
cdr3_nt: TGTGCCAGTAGTATGGTTGTTCCGAACACTGAAGCTTTCTTT

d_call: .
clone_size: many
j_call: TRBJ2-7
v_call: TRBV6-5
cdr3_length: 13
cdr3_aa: CASSYSGSHEQYF
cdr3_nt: TGTGCCAGCAGTTACTCTGGTTCCCACGAGCAGTACTTC

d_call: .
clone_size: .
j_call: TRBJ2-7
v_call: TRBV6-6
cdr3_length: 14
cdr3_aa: CASSYKGGQGEQYF
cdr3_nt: TGTGCCAGCAGTTACAAAGGAGGGCAGGGCGAGCAGTACTTC

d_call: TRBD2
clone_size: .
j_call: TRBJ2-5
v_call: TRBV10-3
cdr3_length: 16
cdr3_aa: CASSSGTSGPQETQYF
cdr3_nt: TGTGCCAGCAGTTCAGGGACTAGCGGGCCCCAAGAGACCCAGTACTTC

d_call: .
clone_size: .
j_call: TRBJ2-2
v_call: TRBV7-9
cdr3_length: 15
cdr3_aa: CASSIIGLGTGELFF
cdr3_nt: TGTGCCAGTAGTATCATAGGCTTGGGCACCGGGGAGCTGTTTTTT

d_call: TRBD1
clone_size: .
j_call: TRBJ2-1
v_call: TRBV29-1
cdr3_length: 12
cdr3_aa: CSVDRGDNEQFF
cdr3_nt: TGCAGCGTGGACAGGGGCGACAATGAGCAGTTCTTC

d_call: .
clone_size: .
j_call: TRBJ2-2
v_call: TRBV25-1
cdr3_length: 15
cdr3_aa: CASSLDSANTGELFF
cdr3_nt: TGTGCCAGCAGCCTAGACAGTGCGAACACCGGGGAGCTGTTTTTT

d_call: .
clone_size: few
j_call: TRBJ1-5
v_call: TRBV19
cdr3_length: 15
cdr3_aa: CASSIWGGVNQPQHF
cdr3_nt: TGTGCCAGTAGTATATGGGGTGGAGTCAATCAGCCCCAGCATTTT

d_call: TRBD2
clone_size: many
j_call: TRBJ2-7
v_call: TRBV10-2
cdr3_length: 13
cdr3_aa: CASTAGRGEEQYF
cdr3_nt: TGCGCCAGCACCGCGGGGAGGGGAGAGGAGCAGTACTTC

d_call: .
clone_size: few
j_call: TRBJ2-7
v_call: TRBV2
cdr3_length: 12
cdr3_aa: CASSYGSHEQYF
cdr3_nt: TGTGCCAGCAGTTACGGGTCTCACGAGCAGTACTTC

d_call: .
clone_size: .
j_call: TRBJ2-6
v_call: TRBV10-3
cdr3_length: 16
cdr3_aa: CATSDNNLSGANVLTF
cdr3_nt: TGTGCCACTTCTGACAACAACCTCTCTGGGGCCAACGTCCTGACTTTC

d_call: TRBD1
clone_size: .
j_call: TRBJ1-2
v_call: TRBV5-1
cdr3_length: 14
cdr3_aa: CASSFDRVGYGYTF
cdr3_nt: TGCGCCAGCAGCTTCGACAGGGTTGGGTATGGCTACACCTTC

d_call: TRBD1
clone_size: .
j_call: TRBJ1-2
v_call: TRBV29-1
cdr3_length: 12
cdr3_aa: CSPRTGGYGYTF
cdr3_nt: TGCAGCCCTAGGACAGGCGGCTATGGCTACACCTTC

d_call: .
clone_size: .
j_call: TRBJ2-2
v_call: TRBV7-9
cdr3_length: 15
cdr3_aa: CASSLTSVLTGELFF
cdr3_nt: TGTGCCAGCAGCCTGACTAGTGTTCTAACCGGGGAGCTGTTTTTT

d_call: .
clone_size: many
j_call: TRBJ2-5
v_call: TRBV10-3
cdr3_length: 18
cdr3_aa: CAISESSTGTYWRKTQYF
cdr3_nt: TGTGCCATCAGTGAGTCTTCAACCGGGACATATTGGCGAAAGACCCAGTACTTC

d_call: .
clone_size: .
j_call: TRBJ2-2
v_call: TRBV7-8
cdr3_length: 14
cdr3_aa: CASSLFGGSGELFF
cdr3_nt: TGTGCCAGCAGCTTATTTGGTGGTTCCGGGGAGCTGTTTTTT

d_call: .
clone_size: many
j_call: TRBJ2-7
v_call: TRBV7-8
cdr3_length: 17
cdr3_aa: CASSRSVGGDDAYEQYF
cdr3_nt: TGTGCCAGCAGCCGATCGGTGGGCGGGGATGATGCCTACGAGCAGTACTTC

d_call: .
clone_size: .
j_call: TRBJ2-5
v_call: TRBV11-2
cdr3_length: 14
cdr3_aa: CASSLLQGKEAQYF
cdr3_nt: TGTGCCAGCAGCCTCTTGCAGGGAAAAGAGGCCCAGTACTTC

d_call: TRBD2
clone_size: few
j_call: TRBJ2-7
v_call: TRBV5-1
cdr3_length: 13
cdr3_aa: CASGTSGKDEQYF
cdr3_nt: TGCGCCAGCGGGACTAGCGGGAAGGACGAGCAGTACTTC

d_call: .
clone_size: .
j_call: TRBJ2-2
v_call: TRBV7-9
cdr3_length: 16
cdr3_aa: CASRLGIGANTGELFF
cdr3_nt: TGTGCCAGCAGGCTTGGGATAGGGGCGAACACCGGGGAGCTGTTTTTT

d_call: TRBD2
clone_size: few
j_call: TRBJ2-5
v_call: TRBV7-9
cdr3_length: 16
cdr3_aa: CASRRELAGAMETQYF
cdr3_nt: TGTGCCAGCAGGCGTGAACTAGCGGGAGCCATGGAAACCCAGTACTTC

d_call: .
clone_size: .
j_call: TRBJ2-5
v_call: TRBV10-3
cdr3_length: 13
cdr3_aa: CAITRRTLETQYF
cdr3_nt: TGTGCCATCACTCGGCGGACCCTGGAGACCCAGTACTTC

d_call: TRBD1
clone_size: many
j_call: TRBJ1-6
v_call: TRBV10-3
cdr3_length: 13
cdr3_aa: CAIRGQGSSPLHF
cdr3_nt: TGTGCCATACGAGGACAGGGTAGCTCACCCCTCCACTTT

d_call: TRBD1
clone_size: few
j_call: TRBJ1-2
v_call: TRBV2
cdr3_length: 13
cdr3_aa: CASSDGTVRGYTF
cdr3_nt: TGTGCCAGCAGTGATGGGACAGTTCGGGGCTACACCTTC

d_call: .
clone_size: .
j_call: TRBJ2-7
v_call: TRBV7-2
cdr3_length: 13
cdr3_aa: CASSLRDPYEQYF
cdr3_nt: TGTGCCAGCAGTTTAAGGGACCCCTACGAGCAGTACTTC

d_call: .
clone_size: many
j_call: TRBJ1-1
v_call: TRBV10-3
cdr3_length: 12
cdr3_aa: CATVDTNTEAFF
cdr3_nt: TGTGCCACCGTAGACACGAACACTGAAGCTTTCTTT

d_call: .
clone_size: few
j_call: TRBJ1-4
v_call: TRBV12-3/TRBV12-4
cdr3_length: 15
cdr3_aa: CASSYLGHKNEKLFF
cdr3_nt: TGTGCCAGCAGTTACCTGGGACATAAGAATGAAAAACTGTTTTTT

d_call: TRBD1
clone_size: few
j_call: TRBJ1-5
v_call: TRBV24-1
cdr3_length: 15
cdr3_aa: CASSTTTGGGQPQHF
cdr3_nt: TGTGCCAGCAGTACCACGACAGGGGGTGGACAGCCCCAGCATTTT

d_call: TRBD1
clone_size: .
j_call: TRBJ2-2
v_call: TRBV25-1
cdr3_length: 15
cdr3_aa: CASRLGTGRTGELFF
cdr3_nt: TGTGCCAGCAGACTTGGGACAGGCCGCACCGGGGAGCTGTTTTTT

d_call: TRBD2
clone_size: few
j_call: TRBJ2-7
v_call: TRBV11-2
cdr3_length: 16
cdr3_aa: CASSSGTSGTPYEQYF
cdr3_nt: TGTGCCAGCAGCTCAGGGACTAGCGGGACCCCCTACGAGCAGTACTTC

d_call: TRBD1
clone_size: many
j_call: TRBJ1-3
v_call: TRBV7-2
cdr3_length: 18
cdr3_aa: CASSLFAGTGGAGNTIYF
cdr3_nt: TGTGCCAGCAGCTTATTCGCCGGGACAGGGGGGGCTGGAAACACCATATATTTT

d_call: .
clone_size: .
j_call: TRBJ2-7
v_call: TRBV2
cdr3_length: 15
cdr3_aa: CASSEAPASSYEQYF
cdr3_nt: TGTGCCAGCAGTGAAGCCCCAGCCAGCTCCTACGAGCAGTACTTC

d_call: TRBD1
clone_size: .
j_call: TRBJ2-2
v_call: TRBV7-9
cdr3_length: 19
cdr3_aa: CASSLFPRGKRGNTGELFF
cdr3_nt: TGTGCCAGCAGCTTATTTCCCAGGGGGAAACGCGGAAACACCGGGGAGCTGTTTTTT

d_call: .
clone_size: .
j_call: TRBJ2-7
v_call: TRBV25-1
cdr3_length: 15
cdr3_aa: CASSATHPTYVEQYF
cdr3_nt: TGTGCCAGCAGTGCTACCCACCCGACCTACGTTGAGCAGTACTTC

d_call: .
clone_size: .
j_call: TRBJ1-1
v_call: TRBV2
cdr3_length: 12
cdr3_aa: CASRGTGTEAFF
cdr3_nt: TGTGCCAGCAGGGGGACGGGCACTGAAGCTTTCTTT